Listed below are T cell receptor beta chains from one sample, sequenced in a study of CD8+ T cells in alopecia areata. Assay used: immunoSEQ multiplex PCR; TCRdb lists only in-frame clones, some missing. This sample has 60,000 to 70,000 clones, with approximately 46% found just once. Sequencing used CD8+ T cells sorted from blood, obtained at week 0. The origin of the receptors is a human donor with alopecia areata. Both conserved end residues are part of each CDR3. Each record gives: clone size, J gene, V gene, D gene, CDR3 DNA, CDR3 protein. The D gene is left open where the match is weak. A row's size may be missing; if present it is once, few, many or a size class.

>NA|TRBJ2-5|TRBV5-1|TRBD1
TGCGCCAGCAGCCTGGACAGGGGAATCCAAGAGACCCAGTACTTC
CASSLDRGIQETQYF
>few|TRBJ2-7|TRBV2|TRBD1
TGTGCCAGCAGTCTCCGGGACAGCTCCTACGAGCAGTACTTC
CASSLRDSSYEQYF
>NA|TRBJ2-3|TRBV29-1|NA
TGCAGCGTTGAAGATCAGCGAGATACGCAGTATTTT
CSVEDQRDTQYF
>few|TRBJ1-5|TRBV27|NA
TGTGCCAGCAGCCCGACCTTGGTACACACCAATCAGCCCCAGCATTTT
CASSPTLVHTNQPQHF
>NA|TRBJ1-5|TRBV27|NA
TGTGCCAGCAGTCCCCGGGGGAAGCAGCCCCAGCATTTT
CASSPRGKQPQHF
>NA|TRBJ2-1|TRBV7-9|TRBD1
TGTGCCAGCAGCTTCGGGACAGGGGACTTTAATGAGCAGTTCTTC
CASSFGTGDFNEQFF
>NA|TRBJ2-3|TRBV30|TRBD1
TGTGCCTGGGCCTCACCGGGACAGGGTCCAGATACGCAGTATTTT
CAWASPGQGPDTQYF
>NA|TRBJ2-1|TRBV4-1|TRBD1
TGCGCCAGCAGTCTAGGAACTATCGGACAGGTGGATGAGCAGTTCTTC
CASSLGTIGQVDEQFF
>NA|TRBJ2-3|TRBV28|NA
TGTGCCAGCAGTCCTCGGGGCATTCGTCGCACAGATACGCAGTATTTT
CASSPRGIRRTDTQYF
>NA|TRBJ2-7|TRBV29-1|TRBD1
TGCAGCGTCGGGACAGGGGGTGATTACGAGCAGTACTTC
CSVGTGGDYEQYF
>NA|TRBJ2-7|TRBV6-1|NA
TGTGCCATCCACCCTGGGCAGCTAGTCTACGAGCAGTACTTC
CAIHPGQLVYEQYF
>few|TRBJ2-5|TRBV15|NA
TGTGCCACCAGCAGAATCCTCCGGGGTCAAGAGACCCAGTACTTC
CATSRILRGQETQYF
>NA|TRBJ1-2|TRBV7-9|NA
TGTGCCAGCAGCCCGGGAGGGTTTAACTATGGCTACACCTTC
CASSPGGFNYGYTF
>NA|TRBJ1-4|TRBV19|TRBD1
TGTGCCAGTAGTACCGTACCGGGACAGGGCGGAGAAAAACTGTTTTTT
CASSTVPGQGGEKLFF
>NA|TRBJ1-1|TRBV7-9|NA
TGTGCCAGCAGTCGTGAAGCTTTCTTT
CASSREAFF
>few|TRBJ2-3|TRBV9|TRBD2
TGTGCCAGCAGCCCAGAAAGCGGGAGTGCAGATACGCAGTATTTT
CASSPESGSADTQYF
>once|TRBJ2-5|TRBV4-1|NA
TGCGCCAGCAGCCAAGAAGGGGGGACCCAGTACTTC
CASSQEGGTQYF
>NA|TRBJ1-1|TRBV29-1|NA
TGCAGCGTTAGCGTTAACACTGAAGCTTTCTTT
CSVSVNTEAFF
>NA|TRBJ1-2|TRBV7-9|NA
TGTGCCATCCCTCGACAGGAAACGAGGGGCTACACCTTC
CAIPRQETRGYTF
>NA|TRBJ2-2|TRBV30|NA
TGTGCCTCAATAGGAGACCCCGGGGAGCTGTTTTTT
CASIGDPGELFF
>few|TRBJ1-5|TRBV30|NA
TGTGCCTGGAGTGAGGGGTTTGGTAATCAGCCCCAGCATTTT
CAWSEGFGNQPQHF
>NA|TRBJ2-7|TRBV7-2|TRBD2
TGTGCCAGCAGCACAGGACTAGCGGGAGATCTGTACTTC
CASSTGLAGDLYF
>NA|TRBJ1-1|TRBV7-9|NA
TGTGCCAGCAGCCCGAGAACACCGAACACTGAAGCTTTCTTT
CASSPRTPNTEAFF
>once|TRBJ2-5|TRBV15|NA
TGTGCCACCAGCAGAGAGCGGGCAGGGTTCCAAGAGACCCAGTACTTC
CATSRERAGFQETQYF
>NA|TRBJ2-7|TRBV7-9|NA
TGTGCCAGCAGCTTAGAAGGGGACCCTTTCTACGAGCAGTACTTC
CASSLEGDPFYEQYF
>few|TRBJ1-1|TRBV27|NA
TGTGCCAGCAGTTTAAGAGCAGGGCGTACTGAAGCTTTCTTT
CASSLRAGRTEAFF
>few|TRBJ2-7|TRBV11-2|NA
TGTGCCAGCAGCTTAGTAGCTGGGGCCTACGAGCAGTACTTC
CASSLVAGAYEQYF
>NA|TRBJ2-7|TRBV27|NA
TGTGCCAGCAGTGGAGCCTCCTACGAGCAGTACTTC
CASSGASYEQYF
>few|TRBJ2-7|TRBV7-3|TRBD2
TGTGCCAGCAGCCTTGACCGGACTAGCGGTACCTACGAGCAGTACTTC
CASSLDRTSGTYEQYF
>NA|TRBJ2-7|TRBV7-9|NA
TGTGCCAGCAGCTTCTCGCAGAACGAGCAGTACTTC
CASSFSQNEQYF
>once|TRBJ1-1|TRBV30|NA
TGTGCCTGGAGCTCGGGTCCGAACACTGAAGCTTTCTTT
CAWSSGPNTEAFF
>NA|TRBJ2-1|TRBV29-1|TRBD2
TGCAGCGTTTTAGCGGGAGGAGATAATGAGCAGTTCTTC
CSVLAGGDNEQFF
>NA|TRBJ2-3|TRBV30|TRBD2
TGTGCCTGGAGTACGGGAGGGACTACGCAGTATTTT
CAWSTGGTTQYF
>few|TRBJ2-5|TRBV7-2|TRBD2
TGTGCCAGCAGGGGGACTAGCGCGGGGGCGGAGACCCAGTACTTC
CASRGTSAGAETQYF
>NA|TRBJ1-3|TRBV29-1|NA
TGCAGCGTTGAATTAGCGAACACCATATATTTT
CSVELANTIYF
>NA|TRBJ1-1|TRBV5-1|NA
TGCGCCAGCAGCTTGTCTGGGACACTCACTGAAGCTTTCTTT
CASSLSGTLTEAFF